This record looks at one T cell receptor (beta chain) sequence and its context. Its antigen is not identified. This entry is derived from a study of T cells after posttransplantation cyclophosphamide. Control samples came 1 year after myeloablative marrow transplants with methotrexate plus calcineurin inhibitor. The CDR3 consists of 13 residues. Looked up from germline, CDR1 is SGHVS and CDR2 is FNYEAQ. V gave up 1 base and J gave up 7 bases, with 7 bases separating them. Study conclusions and caveats: After PTCy, TRB diversity resembled that of CNI/methotrexate controls.

Assay used: immunoSEQ multiplex PCR; TCRdb lists only in-frame clones, some missing. The sample yields 3,000 to 4,000 clones, less than 85% seen once. This TCR was sampled from a female patient between 50 and 59 years old who received an allogeneic stem cell transplant from an unrelated donor, was CMV-positive, and had acute and chronic GVHD. A share of the T cells may be of graft donor origin. Here the sequenced sample was PBMCs, taken after allogeneic stem cell transplant with calcineurin inhibitor and methotrexate. V usage is TRBV7-6 and J usage is TRBJ1-4; D unresolved. The CDR3: CASSLVSGEKLFF. As DNA, the CDR3 is TGTGCCAGCAGCTTAGTGAGCGGTGAAAAACTGTTTTTT. The full variable domain, with the rest looked up from reference TRBV7-6 and TRBJ1-4, is GAGVSQSPRYKVTKRGQDVALRCDPISGHVSLYWYRQALGQGPEFLTYFNYEAQQDKSGLPNDRFSAERPEGSISTLTIQRTEQRDSAMYRCASSLVSGEKLFFGSGTQLSVL.